This T cell receptor beta chain comes out of a study of cytomegalovirus exposure and HLA in healthy donors. The overall study: Findings of an earlier analysis included 90 million to 120 million unique TCR beta sequences from 200 million or so T cells. For the approximately 420 genotyped donors, roughly 80% fell within the Caucasian-associated ancestry cluster.

The PCR made use of 60 Vbeta and 13 Jbeta primers. Sequencing was performed with immunoSEQ multiplex PCR; in TCRdb, only in-frame clones are kept and a portion is missing. The sample carries over 150,000 clones, approximately 71% recorded once. Concerning this clone itself: Its antigen is not known.

Study results and caveats: Prior analysis indicated that the majority of TCR beta V segments exhibited productivity approximately 87% or approximately 30% of the time.

The clonotype was recovered from a man between 45 and 60 years old in good health and CMV-seronegative. Sequenced sample: PBMCs.

The CDR3, as DNA: TGTGCCAGCAGCGCTCAGACAGGGAGGCTCGGCTCTGGGGCCAACGTCCTGACTTTC. Translated: CASSAQTGRLGSGANVLTF. The chain carries TRBV11-1 and TRBJ2-6, with D maybe TRBD1 (7 bases). V shed 5 bases and J shed 0 bases, with 20 bases lying between them. This CDR3 contains 19 residues. The germline V gene encodes CDR1 SGHAT and CDR2 FQDESV (reference sequence).